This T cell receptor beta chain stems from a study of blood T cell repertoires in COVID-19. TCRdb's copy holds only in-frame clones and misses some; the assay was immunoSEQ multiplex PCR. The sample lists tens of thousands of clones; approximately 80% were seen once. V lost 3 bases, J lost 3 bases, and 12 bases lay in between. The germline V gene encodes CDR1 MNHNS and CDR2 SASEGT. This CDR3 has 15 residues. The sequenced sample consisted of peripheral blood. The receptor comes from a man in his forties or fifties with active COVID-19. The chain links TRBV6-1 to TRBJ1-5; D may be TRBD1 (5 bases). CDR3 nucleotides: TGTGCCAGCAGTGAGCAGGGTGGTTACAATCAGCCCCAGCATTTT. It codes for CASSEQGGYNQPQHF.